These 14 T cell receptor beta chains originate from one sample sequenced in a study of T cells expressing NK-cell markers. TCRdb reprocessed the 5' RACE reads, with one entry per CDR3 protein and no DNA. The table lists 500,000 to 700,000 distinct CDR3 sequences. Sequencing was done on a sample of blood T cells: a sorted CD56 or NKG2C T cell subset, CD4+ or CD8+ T cells, or bulk PBMC T cells (not recorded which). These receptors were taken from a man aged 18 to 35 in good health.

The V call is TRBV29-1, the J call TRBJ2-7; the D gene TCRdb calls, TRBD2, cannot be checked with no DNA. Germline V gene data show CDR1 as SQVTM and CDR2 as ANQGSEA. This CDR3 contains 15 residues. The CDR3 sequence is CSVGGLAGAGYEQYF.

The chain is built from TRBV5-6 and TRBJ2-5; TCRdb lists TRBD2, though no DNA is available to test this call. Germline CDR1 is SGHDT and CDR2 is YYEEEE. This CDR3 contains 14 residues. This CDR3 is CASSLVGSRETQYF.

The chain couples TRBV5-1 to TRBJ2-5; as DNA is missing, the TRBD1 call by TCRdb cannot be tested. In germline, CDR1 is SGHRS, CDR2 YFSETQ. CDR3 size: 15 residues. The CDR3 loop is CASGGGQGAPETQYF.

The J gene is TRBJ2-1, the V gene TRBV10-3; TCRdb's D call, TRBD2, is unchecked because there is no DNA. The length of the CDR3 is 15 residues. The germline V gene has CDR1 ENHRY and CDR2 SYGVKD. CDR3: CAIIGGAHSYNEQFF.

The genes are TRBV12-3 or TRBV12-4 and TRBJ1-5; there is no DNA to check the TCRdb D call of TRBD1. The CDR3 length is 16 residues. This CDR3 is CASSLMIPGDNQPQHF.

The chain joins TRBV6-5 to TRBJ2-1; TCRdb proposes TRBD2, but this gene call is untestable without DNA. In germline, CDR1 is MNHEY, CDR2 SVGAGI. The CDR3 loop spans 16 amino acids. The CDR3 is CASSYPKLAGGREQFF.

This chain connects TRBV7-9 to TRBJ2-1; checking the TCRdb D call of TRBD2 is not possible without DNA. There are 13 residues in the CDR3. Germline V lookup: CDR1 SEHNR, CDR2 FQNEAQ (reference sequence). This chain's CDR3 is CASSSRTSVEQFF. The full variable domain, with the rest looked up from reference TRBV7-9 and TRBJ2-1, is DTGVSQNPRHKITKRGQNVTFRCDPISEHNRLYWYRQTLGQGPEFLTYFQNEAQLEKSRLLSDRFSAERPKGSFSTLEIQRTEQGDSAMYLCASSSRTSVEQFFGPGTRLTVL.

The J gene is TRBJ2-3, the V gene TRBV28; TCRdb gives TRBD2 as the D gene, but with no DNA this cannot be confirmed. The CDR3 spans 14 residues. Germline V lookup: CDR1 MDHEN, CDR2 SYDVKM. The CDR3 here is CASSFGTSGIAQYF.

The V and J genes are TRBV20-1 and TRBJ2-3; TCRdb outputs TRBD1, but without DNA this stays unchecked. The germline V gene encodes CDR1 DFQATT and CDR2 SNEGSKA (reference sequence). This CDR3 comprises 17 residues. CDR3 loop: CSARGGGDRGFTDTQYF.

The CDR3 sequence: CATSRDYETPVNYEQYF. The chain is built from TRBV15 and TRBJ2-7. Per the germline V gene, CDR1 is LNHNV and CDR2 is YYDKDF (reference sequence). The CDR3 is 17 residues long.

The chain links TRBV5-1 to TRBJ2-5; TCRdb outputs TRBD1, but without DNA this stays unchecked. Per germline, CDR1 SGHRS and CDR2 YFSETQ. The CDR3 runs 16 residues. CDR3 region: CASSFTTGQRQETQYF. The variable domain in full, with the rest retrieved from reference TRBV5-1 and TRBJ2-5, is KAGVTQTPRYLIKTRGQQVTLSCSPISGHRSVSWYQQTPGQGLQFLFEYFSETQRNKGNFPGRFSGRQFSNSRSEMNVSTLELGDSALYLCASSFTTGQRQETQYFGPGTRLLVL.

V and J are TRBV24-1 and TRBJ2-3; the D call of TRBD2 rests on TCRdb alone, since no DNA is present to check it. The germline CDR1 and CDR2 sequences are KGHDR and SFDVKD. The CDR3 extends over 17 amino acids. The CDR3: CATSGTSGTSRSDTQYF.

The chain is built from TRBV29-1 and TRBJ2-7; TCRdb proposes TRBD2, but this gene call is untestable without DNA. CDR3 length: 12 residues. Germline V gene data show CDR1 as SQVTM and CDR2 as ANQGSEA. This chain's CDR3 is CSVEASREEQYF.

This chain joins TRBV27 and TRBJ2-7; TCRdb outputs TRBD1, but without DNA this stays unchecked. Germline V lookup: CDR1 MNHEY, CDR2 SMNVEV (reference sequence). This CDR3 comprises 15 residues. CDR3 sequence: CASSFGRGPTYEQYF.